These 4 T cell receptor beta chains were sequenced from one sample in a study of T-cell reconstitution after alpha-beta-depleted transplantation in children. Study outcomes and limitations: One year after transplant, T-cell counts and diversity came mostly from newly produced T cells.

This sample's TCRbeta library carried unique molecular identifier barcodes. Each CDR3 protein gets one entry after TCRdb re-called the PCR reads with MiXCR. The sample lists some 300,000 distinct CDR3 sequences; nearly 8% were seen once. The antigens of these receptors remain unknown. Specimen: peripheral blood, collected 360 days after TCRalphabeta/CD19-depleted stem cell transplant. These receptors originate from a female patient aged 2-15 years who had a stem cell transplant for Fanconi anemia, so the T cells may come from the graft donor.

This clonotype was detected many times. The chain recombines TRBV20-1 with TRBJ2-7; TRBD2 might be the D (5 bases). The CDR3 consists of 13 residues. Germline V gene data show CDR1 as DFQATT and CDR2 as SNEGSKA (reference sequence). The CDR3 nucleotides read TGCAGCGCGACAAAAGCGGTATCCTACGAGCAGTACTTC. It specifies CSATKAVSYEQYF.

This clonotype was observed a few times. The chain couples TRBV27 to TRBJ2-7, with D perhaps TRBD1 or TRBD2 (5 bases each). CDR1 and CDR2 (germline): MNHEY, SMNVEV (reference sequence). CDR3 length: 17 amino acids. The ends were cut back, 6 bases at V and 3 bases at J, with 24 bases in the middle. In DNA, the CDR3 is TGTGCCAGCAGCCCAATTAGCCGGGGCAGGGCTTTCTACGAGCAGTACTTC. It specifies CASSPISRGRAFYEQYF.

The chain couples TRBV5-1 to TRBJ2-7; 9 bases line up with TRBD1. With V trimmed by 4 bases and J by 3 bases, 26 bases remained unmatched. CDR1 and CDR2 (germline): SGHRS, YFSETQ. This CDR3 is 21 amino acids long. The CDR3 sequence: CASSRGTGLNQRDPTIYEQYF. CDR3 sequence (DNA): TGCGCCAGCAGCCGAGGGACAGGGCTGAATCAACGGGACCCAACCATCTACGAGCAGTACTTC.

This clonotype showed up just a few times. The chain has TRBV3-1 and TRBJ2-7; 8 bases map to TRBD2. The germline V gene encodes CDR1 LGHDT and CDR2 YNNKEL (reference sequence). J was trimmed by 2 bases and V by 4 bases; bases with no gene match: 22. CDR3 length: 20 amino acids. This chain's CDR3 is CASSPESGTSVPHQPYEQYF. CDR3 nucleotides: TGTGCCAGCAGCCCCGAATCCGGGACTAGTGTTCCCCACCAACCCTACGAGCAGTACTTC.